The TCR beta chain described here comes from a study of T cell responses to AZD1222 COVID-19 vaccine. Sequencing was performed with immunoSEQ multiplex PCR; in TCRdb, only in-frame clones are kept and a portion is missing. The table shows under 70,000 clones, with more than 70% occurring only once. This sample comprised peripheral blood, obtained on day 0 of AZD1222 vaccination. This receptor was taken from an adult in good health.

DNA of the CDR3: TGTGCCAGCAGTCCCATTGAATCCTACGAGCAGTACTTC. Protein: CASSPIESYEQYF. The chain uses TRBV27 and TRBJ2-7, with D unclear. The CDR3 has 13 amino acids. The germline CDR1 and CDR2 sequences are MNHEY and SMNVEV (reference sequence). Trimming stripped 5 bases from V and 1 base from J, with 9 bases between.